The rows below give T cell receptor beta chains drawn from one sample of a study of shared clonotypes between healthy human individuals. Using immunoSEQ multiplex PCR, the repertoire was profiled, and TCRdb retains in-frame clones only, with some absent. The sample contains about 960,000 clones, over 75% of which appear only once. Sequencing used memory CD4+ T cells sorted from blood. The source is a man younger than 30 in good health. Each CDR3 is given with its conserved first and last residue. D genes are given only for firm matches. Size tells how often a clone was seen (once, few, many) or the class of an expanded clone, and some rows leave it out.

>TRBV7-9|few|.|15|TRBJ1-1
CASSWGAGGGTEAFF
TGTGCCAGCAGCTGGGGAGCGGGAGGAGGCACTGAAGCTTTCTTT
>TRBV10-3|few|TRBD1|15|TRBJ2-2
CAITPGQGATGELFF
TGTGCCATCACCCCGGGACAGGGGGCCACCGGGGAGCTGTTTTTT
>TRBV10-1|.|TRBD1|15|TRBJ1-3
CASSEWTGSGNTIYF
TGCGCCAGCAGTGAGTGGACAGGGTCTGGAAACACCATATATTTT
>TRBV30|.|.|14|TRBJ1-3
CAWTGDKTGNTIYF
TGTGCCTGGACTGGGGACAAGACCGGAAACACCATATATTTT
>TRBV30|many|.|12|TRBJ1-5
CAWGQPNQPQHF
TGTGCCTGGGGACAGCCCAATCAGCCCCAGCATTTT
>TRBV9|few|.|16|TRBJ2-7
CASSVARLAGNGEQYF
TGTGCCAGCAGCGTAGCTCGGCTAGCAGGGAATGGCGAGCAGTACTTC
>TRBV7-6|many|.|15|TRBJ2-1
CASSDGTGVYNEQFF
TGTGCCAGCAGCGACGGGACGGGGGTGTACAATGAGCAGTTCTTC
>TRBV19|few|.|14|TRBJ2-2
CASSTSAGVGELFF
TGTGCCAGTAGTACTAGCGCCGGCGTGGGGGAGCTGTTTTTT
>TRBV6-6|.|.|15|TRBJ1-1
CASSYAGVKDTEAFF
TGTGCCAGCAGTTACGCAGGGGTTAAGGACACTGAAGCTTTCTTT
>TRBV9|once|TRBD1|16|TRBJ1-3
CASSPTGWSSGNTIYF
TGTGCCAGCAGCCCGACAGGGTGGAGCTCTGGAAACACCATATATTTT
>TRBV5-4|once|.|18|TRBJ2-3
CASSPDLSGFSSTDTQYF
TGTGCCAGCAGCCCGGACCTATCGGGCTTTTCGAGCACAGATACGCAGTATTTT
>TRBV7-8|few|.|11|TRBJ2-7
CASSFQYEQYF
TGTGCCAGCAGCTTTCAGTACGAGCAGTACTTC
>TRBV5-1|.|.|12|TRBJ2-3
CASSRSTDTQYF
TGCGCCAGCAGTAGATCCACAGATACGCAGTATTTT
>TRBV14|.|.|15|TRBJ2-3
CASSPGTRCTDTQYF
TGTGCCAGCAGCCCCGGGACAAGATGCACAGATACGCAGTATTTT
>TRBV6-1|.|.|12|TRBJ2-5
CASSEVGETQYF
TGTGCCAGCAGTGAAGTCGGGGAGACCCAGTACTTC
>TRBV9|.|TRBD1|16|TRBJ2-7
CASSVSGTGGPYEQYF
TGTGCCAGCAGCGTCTCCGGGACAGGGGGTCCCTACGAGCAGTACTTC
>TRBV28|.|TRBD1|17|TRBJ1-1
CASSNTQGLNGLTEAFF
TGTGCCAGCAGTAATACACAGGGGTTGAATGGTCTGACTGAAGCTTTCTTT
>TRBV18|.|.|15|TRBJ2-1
CASSPRGSSYNEQFF
TGTGCCAGCTCACCGAGAGGGAGCTCCTACAATGAGCAGTTCTTC
>TRBV9|.|TRBD2|15|TRBJ2-5
CASSVVSGGAETQYF
TGTGCCAGCAGCGTAGTGAGCGGGGGGGCGGAGACCCAGTACTTC
>TRBV10-3|.|TRBD2|15|TRBJ2-3
CATQGLAGSTDTQYF
TGTGCCACCCAAGGACTAGCGGGAAGCACAGATACGCAGTATTTT
>TRBV7-2|.|.|15|TRBJ1-1
CASSLARGMNTEAFF
TGTGCCAGCAGCTTAGCGCGGGGCATGAACACTGAAGCTTTCTTT
>TRBV27|.|.|14|TRBJ2-7
CASSFSGPAYEQYF
TGTGCCAGCAGTTTCTCCGGGCCAGCCTACGAGCAGTACTTC
>TRBV11-1|.|.|15|TRBJ2-3
CASSLQGKATDTQYF
TGTGCCAGCAGCTTGCAGGGTAAGGCCACAGATACGCAGTATTTT